This T cell receptor delta chain was recovered during a study of γδ T cells in repeated Plasmodium falciparum infection. The overall study: Sampling occurred at baseline, pre-infection for selected infections, and 21 days post-infection.

V was cut by 2 bases and J by 0 bases, with 22 bases left in between. CDR3 size: 19 residues. CDR1 TSWWSYY and CDR2 QGS come from the germline V gene. Each sorted gammadelta sample had TRG and TRD chains sequenced. TCRdb re-processed the multiplex PCR reads using CATT. Of about 48,000 delta-chain clones detected, 1.6% appear once; the ten largest clones hold 8.6%. Bulk repertoires came from Vgamma9/Vdelta2+ or Vdelta2-negative gammadelta T cells flow-sorted from PBMC. Study findings and constraints: Vgamma9/Vdelta2+ T cells showed a stable polyclonal repertoire with shared TCRgamma sequences.

This clone has a count of ten or more. The antigen is undetermined. The protein TCRdb gives is from a much larger clone and does not agree with this DNA's translation at residue 6, likely a read error; the protein shown here comes from the DNA. The sequence was obtained from a pool of human donors (malaria-infected and uninfected, not separated). The V and J genes are TRDV1 and TRDJ1; D possibly corresponds to TRDD3 (5 bases). Input material: gamma-delta T cells from blood. The CDR3 loop is CALGECDPTTGGDTDKLIF. CDR3 DNA: TGTGCTCTTGGGGAATGTGACCCAACAACAGGGGGGGACACCGATAAACTCATCTTT.